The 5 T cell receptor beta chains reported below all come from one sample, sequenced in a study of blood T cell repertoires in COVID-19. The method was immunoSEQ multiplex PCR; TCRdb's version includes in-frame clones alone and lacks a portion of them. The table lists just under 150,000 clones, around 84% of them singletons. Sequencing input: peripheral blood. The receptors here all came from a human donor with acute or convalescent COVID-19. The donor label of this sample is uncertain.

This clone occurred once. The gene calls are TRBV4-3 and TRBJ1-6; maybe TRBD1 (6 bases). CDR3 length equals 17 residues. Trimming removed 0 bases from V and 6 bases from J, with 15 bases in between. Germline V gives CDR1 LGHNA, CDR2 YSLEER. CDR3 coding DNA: TGCGCCAGCAGCCAAGAGTACAGGGTAGATTTTAATTCACCCCTCCACTTT. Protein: CASSQEYRVDFNSPLHF.

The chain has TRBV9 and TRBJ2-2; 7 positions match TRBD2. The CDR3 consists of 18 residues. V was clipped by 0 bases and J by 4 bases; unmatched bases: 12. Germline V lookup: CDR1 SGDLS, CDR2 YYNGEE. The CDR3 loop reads CASSVVAAGSIGTGELFF. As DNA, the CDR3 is TGTGCCAGCAGCGTAGTTGCAGCGGGATCGATCGGCACCGGGGAGCTGTTTTTT. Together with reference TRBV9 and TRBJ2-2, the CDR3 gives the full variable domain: DSGVTQTPKHLITATGQRVTLRCSPRSGDLSVYWYQQSLDQGLQFLIQYYNGEERAKGNILERFSAQQFPDLHSELNLSSLELGDSALYFCASSVVAAGSIGTGELFFGEGSRLTVL.

CDR3 sequence: CASSTRGTEAFF. The CDR3 DNA follows: TGTGCCAGCAGTACACGCGGTACTGAAGCTTTCTTT. V is TRBV6-1 and J is TRBJ1-1; D gene unclear. CDR3 size: 12 residues. Germline loops: CDR1 MNHNS, CDR2 SASEGT. V lost 5 bases, J lost 5 bases, and 9 bases lay in between.

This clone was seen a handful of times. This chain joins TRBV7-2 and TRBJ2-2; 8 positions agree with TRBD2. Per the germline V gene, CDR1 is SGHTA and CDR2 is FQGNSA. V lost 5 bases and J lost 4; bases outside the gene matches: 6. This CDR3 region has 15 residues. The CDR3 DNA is TGTGCCAGCAGCCCAGCGGGGGCGGTCACCGGGGAGCTGTTTTTT. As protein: CASSPAGAVTGELFF.

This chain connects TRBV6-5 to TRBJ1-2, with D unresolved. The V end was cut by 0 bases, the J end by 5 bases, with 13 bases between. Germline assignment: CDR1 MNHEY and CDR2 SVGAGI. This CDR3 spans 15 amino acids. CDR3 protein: CASSYSPGSGYGYTF. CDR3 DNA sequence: TGTGCCAGCAGTTACTCTCCGGGTTCGGGATATGGCTACACCTTC.